The clone carrying this T cell receptor (beta chain) was counted ten times or more. The data derive from a study of patients and donors after allogeneic stem cell transplantation. This CDR3 has 14 residues. V trimming: 6 bases; J trimming: 1 base; junction bases outside the gene matches: 4. One entry per CDR3 protein, called by TCRdb with MiXCR from the RT-PCR reads. The data show 920,000 or so distinct CDR3 sequences, about a sixth seen once. This TCR came from a human donor who was either an allogeneic HSCT recipient or a stem cell or donor lymphocyte infusion donor (not recorded which). It is not recorded whose cells these are; they may come from a transplant donor. The chain joins TRBV12-3 or TRBV12-4 to TRBJ1-1; 8 nucleotides match TRBD1. The sequenced material came from blood, either unsorted or a sorted T cell fraction (not recorded which). This CDR3 reads CASSPTGANTEAFF. The CDR3 nucleotides are TGTGCCAGCAGCCCGACAGGGGCGAACACTGAAGCTTTCTTT.